Listed here are 16 T cell receptor beta chains from one sample, sequenced in a study of regulatory T cells in long-lasting Graves disease. Arm-PCR of CDR3 regions with iRepertoire HTBI primers generated TCR beta libraries. MiXCR was run by TCRdb on the multiplex PCR reads, yielding one entry per CDR3 protein. The sample carries approximately 350,000 distinct CDR3 sequences, roughly a sixth recorded once. Described time point: newly diagnosed GD, antithyroid drugs for less than 3 months. From PBMCs, RNA was extracted and then used to make the TCR library. The same data also went into a second study, on T cells in Graves' hyperthyroidism and ophthalmopathy.

Sample: peripheral blood mononuclear cells (PBMCs), taken at new diagnosis, from a patient treated with antithyroid drugs. The source of these receptors is a man in his forties with Graves disease.

Turning to this clonotype: Given a much more abundant clone one base away, this may be a read error. The chain combines TRBV3-1 with TRBJ1-3, with D unresolved. The CDR3 is made up of 15 amino acids. Deletions cut 1 base from V and 2 bases from J, with 9 bases between. CDR1 is LGHDT, CDR2 YNNKEL, per germline (reference sequence). The CDR3 loop is CASSQGVGTGNTIYF. The CDR3 nucleotides read TGTGCCAGCAGCCAAGGGGTAGGGACTGGAAACACCATATATTTT.

Ten or more counts support this clonotype. The rearrangement links TRBV28 to TRBJ2-3; tentatively, D is TRBD1 or TRBD2 (5 bases each). CDR3 length: 17 amino acids. Germline lookup yields CDR1 MDHEN and CDR2 SYDVKM. V lost 6 bases and J lost 1, with 20 bases in between. The CDR3 coding sequence is TGTGCCAGCAGCTCCCTACGGGGTAGGGGCCGCACAGATACGCAGTATTTT. Encoded protein: CASSSLRGRGRTDTQYF.

This clonotype appeared a single time. The V call is TRBV7-3, the J call TRBJ1-3, with D possibly being TRBD1 (6 bases). Trimming shortened V by 4 bases and J by 4 bases, and 17 bases separated the two germline ends. CDR1 is SGHTA and CDR2 is FQGTGA in the germline V gene. This CDR3 has 16 residues. CDR3 DNA: TGTGCCAGCAGCTCTGGCCTGGGGGCGCGCGGAAACACCATATATTTT. Protein product: CASSSGLGARGNTIYF.

V usage is TRBV2 and J usage is TRBJ1-6; weak D call: TRBD1 (6 bases). Looked up from germline, CDR1 is SNHLY and CDR2 is FYNNEI. CDR3 size: 15 residues. Trimming took 7 bases from V and 7 from J, leaving 17 bases between them. The CDR3 region is CASTRDRRRNSPLHF. The CDR3 DNA reads TGTGCCAGCACCCGCGACAGGAGGCGAAATTCACCCCTCCACTTT. The whole variable domain, filled in from reference TRBV2 and TRBJ1-6, reads EPEVTQTPSHQVTQMGQEVILRCVPISNHLYFYWYRQILGQKVEFLVSFYNNEISEKSEIFDDQFSVERPDGSNFTLKIRSTKLEDSAMYFCASTRDRRRNSPLHFGNGTRLTVT.

This clonotype was counted between two and nine times. The chain employs TRBV7-9 and TRBJ2-3; weak D call: TRBD1 (5 bases). The J call is uncertain, as TRBJ2-7 better fits the DNA end. The germline gives CDR1 SEHNR, CDR2 FQNEAQ (reference sequence). CDR3 length equals 14 residues. CDR3 protein: CASSLGQGTHEQYF. In nucleotides, the CDR3 is TGTGCCAGCAGCTTAGGGCAGGGTACCCACGAGCAGTACTTC.

This clonotype was observed at least ten times. The chain carries TRBV12-3 or TRBV12-4 and TRBJ2-1, with TRBD2 matching 8 bases. The CDR3 consists of 15 residues. V was pared by 5 bases and J by 2 bases, with 5 bases of the junction left unmatched. The CDR3 coding sequence is TGTGCCAGCAGTCGTAGCGGGGTAGCCTACAATGAGCAGTTCTTC. Its translation: CASSRSGVAYNEQFF.

On this clonotype itself: One base separates it from a far larger clone, so it is likely a read error. The J gene is TRBJ2-5, the V gene TRBV7-9, with D possibly TRBD2 on 5 matching bases. Germline V gene lookup returns CDR1 SEHNR and CDR2 FQNEAQ (reference sequence). V lost 6 bases and J 5 bases, leaving 13 bases between the germline ends. The CDR3 totals 13 residues. CDR3 nucleotide sequence: TGTGCCAGCAGACCACATGGCGGGGAGACCCAGTACTTC. Its protein product is CASRPHGGETQYF.

This clonotype occurred many times. The chain has TRBV28 and TRBJ2-3, with D possibly TRBD2 on 6 matching bases. CDR3 length: 16 residues. The germline V and J ends were trimmed by 4 bases and 1 base, with 15 bases remaining between them. The germline V gene encodes CDR1 MDHEN and CDR2 SYDVKM. The CDR3 DNA reads as TGTGCCAGCAGTTCTTTAGGCGGGGCCCGCACAGATACGCAGTATTTT. This codes for CASSSLGGARTDTQYF.

There are many counts of this clonotype. The CDR3 DNA reads TGCAGCGTTGAAGGGCCGGGGGGATATGGCTACACCTTC. Protein: CSVEGPGGYGYTF. The chain carries TRBV29-1 and TRBJ1-2; the D gene is possibly TRBD1 (5 bases). The CDR3 runs 13 residues. Trimming pared 1 base from V and 5 bases from J, leaving 11 bases between. The germline V gene encodes CDR1 SQVTM and CDR2 ANQGSEA.

The chain combines TRBV19 with TRBJ1-2, with D possibly matching TRBD1 (5 bases). Per germline, CDR1 LNHDA and CDR2 SQIVND (reference sequence). The V gene lost 1 base and the J gene lost 8 bases, with 17 bases spanning the gap. This CDR3 spans 15 amino acids. The CDR3 loop is CASSIVNQGVYGYTF. For the CDR3, the DNA is TGTGCCAGTAGTATAGTAAACCAGGGAGTCTACGGCTACACCTTC.

This clonotype has ten or more counts. CDR3 nucleotides: TGCAGTGCTCGAGCTCCCGCACGGATCTACAATGAGCAGTTCTTC. It translates to CSARAPARIYNEQFF. This chain links TRBV20-1 with TRBJ2-1; no firm D call. V lost 5 bases and J lost 3, with 17 bases in between. This CDR3 has 15 amino acids. CDR1 DFQATT and CDR2 SNEGSKA come from the germline V gene (reference sequence).

Ten or more counts support this clonotype. The chain has TRBV20-1 and TRBJ2-7; D may be TRBD1 or TRBD2 (6 bases each). V was pared by 6 bases and J by 1 base, with 16 bases between. The CDR3 has 14 amino acids. Germline loops: CDR1 DFQATT, CDR2 SNEGSKA (reference sequence). Here the CDR3 DNA reads TGCAGTGCCCCTATACAGGGAGGATCCTACGAGCAGTACTTC. Residues: CSAPIQGGSYEQYF.

This clonotype was counted many times. J is TRBJ2-7 and V is TRBV9; no reliable D call. In germline, CDR1 is SGDLS, CDR2 YYNGEE. The CDR3 consists of 12 residues. The V gene lost 2 bases and the J gene lost 3 bases, with 6 bases spanning the gap. CDR3 nucleotide sequence: TGTGCCAGCAGCGTTGACAACTACGAGCAGTACTTC. Its protein is CASSVDNYEQYF. Combining the CDR3 with reference TRBV9 and TRBJ2-7 gives the whole variable domain DSGVTQTPKHLITATGQRVTLRCSPRSGDLSVYWYQQSLDQGLQFLIQYYNGEERAKGNILERFSAQQFPDLHSELNLSSLELGDSALYFCASSVDNYEQYFGPGTRLTVT.

This clonotype was counted ten times or more. The genes are TRBV18 and TRBJ1-2; TRBD1 aligns across 7 bases. With V trimmed by 3 bases and J by 3 bases, 19 bases remained unmatched. The CDR3 extends over 19 amino acids. The V gene's germline CDR1 is KGHSH and CDR2 LQKENI. The DNA of the CDR3 is TGTGCCAGCTCACCTTTCCCGGGACAGACTCCTCTACTTGACTATGGCTACACCTTC. Translating gives CASSPFPGQTPLLDYGYTF.

V and J are TRBV12-3 or TRBV12-4 and TRBJ2-7; 7 bases align to TRBD1. The CDR3 totals 14 residues. V shed 4 bases, J shed 7 bases, and the junction held 10 bases outside the gene matches. CDR3 coding DNA: TGTGCCAGCAGTTATACAGGGGCGAGGGGTGAGCAGTACTTC. It translates to CASSYTGARGEQYF.

This clonotype was observed a few times. The chain has TRBV5-5 and TRBJ2-2; D remains ambiguous. Germline values: CDR1 SGHKS, CDR2 YYEKEE (reference sequence). The V end lost 4 bases, the J end lost 0 bases, and 7 bases lay between the germline ends. The CDR3 totals 14 residues. CDR3 in amino acids: CASSRASNTGELFF. CDR3 DNA sequence: TGTGCCAGCAGCCGGGCTTCGAACACCGGGGAGCTGTTTTTT.